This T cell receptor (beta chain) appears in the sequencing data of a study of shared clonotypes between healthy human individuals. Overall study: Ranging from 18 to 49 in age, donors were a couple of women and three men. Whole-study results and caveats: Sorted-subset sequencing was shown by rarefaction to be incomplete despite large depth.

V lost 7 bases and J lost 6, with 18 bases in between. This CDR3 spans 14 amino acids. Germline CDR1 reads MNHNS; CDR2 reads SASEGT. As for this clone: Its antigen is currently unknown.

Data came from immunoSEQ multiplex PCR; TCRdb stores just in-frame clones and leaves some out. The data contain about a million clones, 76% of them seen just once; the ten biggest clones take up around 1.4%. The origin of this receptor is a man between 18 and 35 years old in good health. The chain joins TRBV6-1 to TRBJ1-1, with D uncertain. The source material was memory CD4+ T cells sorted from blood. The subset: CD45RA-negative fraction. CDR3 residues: CASILKQMGPEAFF. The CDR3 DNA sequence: TGTGCCAGCATCCTAAAACAGATGGGCCCTGAAGCTTTCTTT.